The sequence of this TCR beta chain was determined in a study of blood T cell repertoires in COVID-19. Study background: Sites across the United States, Italy and Spain contributed samples from acute and convalescent COVID-19. Nucleic acid was either cDNA or gDNA, and it came from T cells, B-cell-depleted T cells, or PBMCs.

Original processing notes: Researchers report that nucleated cell counts were estimated from reference gene primer amplification. TCRdb's copy holds only in-frame clones and misses some; the assay was immunoSEQ multiplex PCR. The DNA was the basis for D and trimming; V, J and clone size are from that table. The sample yields about 110,000 clones, around 78% seen once. The CDR3 covers 15 residues. Germline lookup yields CDR1 SNHLY and CDR2 FYNNEI. During active infection, Seattle patients enrolled and were then monitored through disease. A note on this clone: A read error may account for a junction end that differs from germline.

V usage is TRBV2 and J usage is TRBJ2-7, with D possibly being TRBD1 (6 bases). The clonotype was recovered from a man older than 75 with COVID-19, enrolled during active disease. The sequenced sample was peripheral blood. The CDR3, as DNA: TGTGCCAGCAGTCCCTCCCCAAATCAGGGACATAGGGTGCCCTTC. It encodes CASSPSPNQGHRVPF.